One sample yielded the 18 T cell receptor beta chains listed below, sequenced in a study of vaccination and CD4 T cells after COVID-19. Their cognate antigens are unknown. Cultured CD4+ T-cell DNA underwent Oncomine TCR Beta short-read sequencing. TCRdb re-called the PCR reads through MiXCR, storing one row per CDR3 protein. In the table there are some 14,000 distinct CDR3 sequences, roughly 28% of which are singletons. Treatment noted: roughly nine-day PBMC culture with coronavirus spike peptide pools or control peptides (ViraFEST assay). Material: cultured CD4+ T cells from blood. The receptor source for this set is a human donor with COVID-19.

The chain couples TRBV7-9 to TRBJ2-1, with D possibly TRBD2 on 6 matching bases. The germline V gene encodes CDR1 SEHNR and CDR2 FQNEAQ (reference sequence). The CDR3 runs to 13 residues. The germline V and J ends were trimmed by 1 base and 10 bases, with 11 bases remaining between them. Here the CDR3 DNA reads TGTGCCAGCAGCTTAGAAGTTGCGGGGGAGCAGTTCTTC. This encodes CASSLEVAGEQFF.

The sample holds a few counts of this clonotype. CDR3 region: CASSGWTSGGQYF. Here the CDR3 DNA reads TGTGCCAGCAGCGGCTGGACTAGCGGGGGGCAGTACTTC. This chain links TRBV7-9 with TRBJ2-7; 13 positions match TRBD2. Germline V CDR1 and CDR2: SEHNR, FQNEAQ (reference sequence). Trimming cost V 5 bases and J 9 bases; bases outside gene matches: 4. CDR3 length equals 13 residues.

Only a few counts were recorded for this clonotype. The chain uses TRBV5-1 and TRBJ1-5; D might be TRBD1 (6 bases). The CDR3 contains 15 residues. With 0 bases removed from V and 7 bases from J, the gap between germline ends came to 14 bases. In germline, CDR1 is SGHRS, CDR2 YFSETQ. CDR3 protein: CASSLEGGQRQPQHF. Here the CDR3 DNA reads TGCGCCAGCAGCTTGGAGGGCGGACAGAGGCAGCCCCAGCATTTT.

This rearrangement joins TRBV15 to TRBJ1-5, with 7 bases matching TRBD1. V was pared by 3 bases and J by 6 bases, with 8 bases of the junction left unmatched. The length of the CDR3 is 15 residues. Germline loops: CDR1 LNHNV, CDR2 YYDKDF (reference sequence). CDR3 nucleotide sequence: TGTGCCACCAGCAGGGACAGGCGAGGAGGTCAGCCCCAGCATTTT. This codes for CATSRDRRGGQPQHF.

The sample holds a few counts of this clonotype. The DNA of the CDR3 is TGCAGTGCCAGCAGCCGACAGGGGCGGTCTGAAGCTTTCTTT. Translating gives CSASSRQGRSEAFF. The chain links TRBV20-1 to TRBJ1-1; 8 bases are a match to TRBD1. CDR3 size: 14 residues. The germline gives CDR1 DFQATT, CDR2 SNEGSKA (reference sequence). Losses at the gene ends were 6 bases for V and 6 bases for J; bases not matched to a gene: 12.

The table lists this clonotype with a count of one. CDR3 nucleotide sequence: TGCGCCAGCAGCTTATTGGAGGAGACCCAGTACTTC. Translating gives CASSLLEETQYF. This sequence joins TRBV5-1 and TRBJ2-5; D unresolved. This CDR3 region has 12 residues. Germline CDR1 and CDR2: SGHRS and YFSETQ. The V and J ends lost 2 bases and 5 bases respectively, with 7 bases between them.

A remark on this clonotype: The limits of the CDR3 on the DNA are not certain, so only TCRdb's listed CDR3 is given. This chain links TRBV7-5 with TRBJ2-5; no DNA check was done on the table's D call, TRBD1. TRBV7-5 is assigned pseudogene status. The CDR3 spans 21 residues, counting both ends. CDR3 sequence reads: CISVPEAPGWTMGENQETQYF.

V gene TRBV2 combines with J gene TRBJ2-5; the D gene is possibly TRBD2 (5 bases). This CDR3 is built from 15 residues. V lost 3 bases, J lost 1 base, and 12 bases lay in between. Germline V gives CDR1 SNHLY, CDR2 FYNNEI. The CDR3 region is CASSDISAFQETQYF. Here the CDR3 DNA reads TGTGCCAGCAGTGATATTAGCGCTTTCCAAGAGACCCAGTACTTC.

This chain connects TRBV7-9 to TRBJ2-3; D uncertain. Trimming left V 5 bases short and J 4 bases short, with 4 bases between. The germline CDR1 and CDR2 sequences are SEHNR and FQNEAQ (reference sequence). The CDR3 is 11 residues long. The CDR3 DNA is TGTGCCAGCAGCAAACCAGATACGCAGTATTTT. It encodes CASSKPDTQYF.

This chain connects TRBV20-1 to TRBJ2-7, with 7 bases fitting TRBD1. The CDR3 spans 14 residues. Unmatched junction bases numbered 8, after V lost 4 bases and J lost 2 bases. Germline values: CDR1 DFQATT, CDR2 SNEGSKA (reference sequence). CDR3 sequence (DNA): TGCAGTGCTAAGCAGGGGGTGATCCCCTACGAGCAGTACTTC. This gives the protein CSAKQGVIPYEQYF.

The chain uses TRBV5-1 and TRBJ1-5; D is unclear. The V gene lost 4 bases and the J gene lost 2 bases, with 10 bases spanning the gap. CDR1 is SGHRS and CDR2 is YFSETQ in the germline V gene. This CDR3 comprises 14 residues. Written as DNA, the CDR3 is TGCGCCAGCAGCAGGGAGGGTGGCAATCAGCCCCAGCATTTT. Translation: CASSREGGNQPQHF.

Only a few counts were recorded for this clonotype. The V and J genes are TRBV7-2 and TRBJ2-5; TRBD2 aligns across 16 bases. V gave up 4 bases and J gave up 2 bases; unmatched junction bases: 1. Germline CDR1 and CDR2: SGHTA and FQGNSA. The CDR3 loop spans 16 amino acids. The CDR3 reads CASSSGLAGGQETQYF. CDR3 bases: TGTGCCAGCAGCTCGGGACTAGCGGGGGGGCAAGAGACCCAGTACTTC.

This chain links TRBV11-3 with TRBJ2-7; a weak D match, TRBD2 (5 bases). Germline V gene lookup returns CDR1 SGHNT and CDR2 YENEEA. The V end was cut by 3 bases, the J end by 4 bases, with 13 bases between. This CDR3 is 14 amino acids long. CDR3 region: CASSFWTEMYEQYF. CDR3 DNA sequence: TGTGCCAGCAGCTTTTGGACTGAGATGTACGAGCAGTACTTC.

This clonotype was picked up a small number of times. This chain connects TRBV25-1 to TRBJ2-5, with 11 positions matching TRBD1. Losses at the gene ends were 5 bases for V and 7 bases for J; bases not matched to a gene: 9. In germline, CDR1 is MGHDK, CDR2 SYGVNS. The CDR3 sequence is 15 residues long. This CDR3 reads CASSSGQGATWTQYF. The CDR3 DNA reads TGTGCCAGCAGTTCAGGACAGGGGGCAACGTGGACCCAGTACTTC. Drawing the rest from reference TRBV25-1 and TRBJ2-5, the complete variable domain is EADIYQTPRYLVIGTGKKITLECSQTMGHDKMYWYQQDPGMELHLIHYSYGVNSTEKGDLSSESTVSRIRTEHFPLTLESARPSHTSQYLCASSSGQGATWTQYFGPGTRLLVL.

The J gene is TRBJ1-1, the V gene TRBV7-6, with no clear D. Germline V gene sequence: CDR1 SGHVS, CDR2 FNYEAQ. The CDR3 contains 14 residues. The V and J ends lost 0 bases and 1 base respectively, with 6 bases between them. Written as DNA, the CDR3 is TGTGCCAGCAGCTTAGCTGCTGCGAACACTGAAGCTTTCTTT. This gives the protein CASSLAAANTEAFF.

This chain joins TRBV6-1 and TRBJ2-1; the D gene is possibly TRBD2 (5 bases). From germline, CDR1 is MNHNS and CDR2 SASEGT. This CDR3 is built from 15 residues. Between the trimmed V and J ends, which lost 4 bases and 7 bases, there was a span of 17 bases. This CDR3 is CASSVSQFRRNEQFF. CDR3 coding DNA: TGTGCCAGCAGTGTTTCCCAATTCAGGAGGAATGAGCAGTTCTTC.

This clonotype occurred a few times. The chain couples TRBV19 to TRBJ1-4; no clear D. CDR3 size: 16 residues. Looked up from germline, CDR1 is LNHDA and CDR2 is SQIVND (reference sequence). The germline V and J ends were trimmed by 4 bases and 8 bases, with 20 bases remaining between them. CDR3 amino acids: CASSTPTTVKDEKLFF. The CDR3 coding sequence is TGTGCCAGTAGTACCCCGACCACAGTTAAAGACGAAAAACTGTTTTTT. The full variable domain, with the rest looked up from reference TRBV19 and TRBJ1-4, is DGGITQSPKYLFRKEGQNVTLSCEQNLNHDAMYWYRQDPGQGLRLIYYSQIVNDFQKGDIAEGYSVSREKKESFPLTVTSAQKNPTAFYLCASSTPTTVKDEKLFFGSGTQLSVL.

A few counts support this clonotype. This chain links TRBV12-3 or TRBV12-4 with TRBJ2-3; 9 bases are a match to TRBD2. V was clipped by 2 bases and J by 0 bases; unmatched bases: 0. The CDR3 has 15 amino acids. CDR3 in DNA: TGTGCCAGCAGTTTAAGCGGGGGGAGCACAGATACGCAGTATTTT. Translating gives CASSLSGGSTDTQYF.